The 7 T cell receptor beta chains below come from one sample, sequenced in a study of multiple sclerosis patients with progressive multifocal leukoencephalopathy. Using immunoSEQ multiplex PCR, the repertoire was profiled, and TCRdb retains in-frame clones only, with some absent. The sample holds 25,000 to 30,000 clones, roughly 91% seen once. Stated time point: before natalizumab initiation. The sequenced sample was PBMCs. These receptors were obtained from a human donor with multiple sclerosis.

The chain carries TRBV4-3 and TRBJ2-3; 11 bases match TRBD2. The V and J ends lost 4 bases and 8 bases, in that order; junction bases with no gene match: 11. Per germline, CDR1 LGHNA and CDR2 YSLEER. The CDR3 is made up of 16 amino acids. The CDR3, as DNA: TGCGCCAGCAGCCTCTCGACTAGCGGGGCTGGGGGTACGCAGTATTTT. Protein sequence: CASSLSTSGAGGTQYF.

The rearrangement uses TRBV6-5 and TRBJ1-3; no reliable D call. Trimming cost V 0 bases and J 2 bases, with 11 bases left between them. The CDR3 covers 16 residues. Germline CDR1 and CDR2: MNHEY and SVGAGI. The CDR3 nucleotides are TGTGCCAGCAGTTACTCATGGAACCGTCCTGGAAACACCATATATTTT. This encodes CASSYSWNRPGNTIYF.

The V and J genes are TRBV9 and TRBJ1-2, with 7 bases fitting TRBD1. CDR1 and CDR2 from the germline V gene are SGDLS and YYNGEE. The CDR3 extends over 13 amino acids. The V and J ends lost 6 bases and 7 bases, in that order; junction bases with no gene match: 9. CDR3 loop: CASKQSGGSGYTF. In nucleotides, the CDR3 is TGTGCCAGCAAACAGTCAGGGGGTAGTGGCTACACCTTC.

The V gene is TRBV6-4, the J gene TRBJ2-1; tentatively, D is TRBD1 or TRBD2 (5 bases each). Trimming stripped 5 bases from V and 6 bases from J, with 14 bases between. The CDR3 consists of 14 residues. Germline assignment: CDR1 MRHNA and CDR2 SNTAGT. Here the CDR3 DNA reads TGTGCCAGCAGTCTAAGCAGGGAGTCCAATGAGCAGTTCTTC. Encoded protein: CASSLSRESNEQFF.

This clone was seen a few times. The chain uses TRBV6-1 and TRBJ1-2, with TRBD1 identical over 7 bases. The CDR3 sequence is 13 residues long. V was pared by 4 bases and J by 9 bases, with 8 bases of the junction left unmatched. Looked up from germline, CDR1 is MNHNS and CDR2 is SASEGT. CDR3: CASSGTGAGSYTF. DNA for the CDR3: TGTGCCAGCAGTGGAACAGGGGCAGGGAGCTACACCTTC.

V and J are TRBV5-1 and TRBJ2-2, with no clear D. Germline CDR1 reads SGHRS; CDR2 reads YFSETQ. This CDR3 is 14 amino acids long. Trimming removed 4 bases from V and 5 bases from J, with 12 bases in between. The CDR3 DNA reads TGCGCCAGCAGCCTCCGACCTGCTACCGGGGAGCTGTTTTTT. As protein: CASSLRPATGELFF.

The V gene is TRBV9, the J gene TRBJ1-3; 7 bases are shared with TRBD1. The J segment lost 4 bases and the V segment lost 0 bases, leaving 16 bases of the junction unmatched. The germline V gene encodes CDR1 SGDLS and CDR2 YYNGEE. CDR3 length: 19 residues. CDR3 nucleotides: TGTGCCAGCAGCGTAGGGGCATGGGCCACAGGGGAGACCGGAAACACCATATATTTT. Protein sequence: CASSVGAWATGETGNTIYF.